This TCR beta chain was found in a study of neurological immune-mediated disorders. At the level of the study: There were 34 multiple sclerosis patients. Of these, 31 had relapsing-remitting MS and 3 had secondary progressive MS. The study, taken as a whole, reports: There were no CDR3 amino acid sequences shared by expanded clones across subjects, a result suggesting private repertoires in all groups. When grouped phylogenetically, the repertoires of 18 of the 34 multiple sclerosis patients fell together in one related-CDR3 cluster, which is a possible signature.

2 million unsorted PBMCs were stored in RNAlater at -80 °C before RNA extraction. TCRdb recomputed calls from the 5' RACE reads with MiXCR, one row per CDR3 protein. The sample comprises under 80,000 distinct CDR3 sequences, around 4.7% of which are singletons, and 3.4% rests with the top ten. The CDR3 is made up of 12 amino acids. Germline CDR1 is SGHDT and CDR2 is YYEEEE. V lost 7 bases to trimming and J lost 7 bases, with 15 bases between them. This clonotype was counted only a few times. Its specificity is unknown. This sequence may be a read error, since a much larger clone differs from it by one base.

The sequencing input was PBMCs. V and J are TRBV5-6 and TRBJ2-7, with a possible D match to TRBD1 (5 bases). The sequence was obtained from a woman between 50 and 59 years old with multiple sclerosis. The CDR3 loop reads CASEQKSGEQYF. CDR3 DNA: TGTGCCAGCGAGCAAAAATCAGGGGAGCAGTACTTC.